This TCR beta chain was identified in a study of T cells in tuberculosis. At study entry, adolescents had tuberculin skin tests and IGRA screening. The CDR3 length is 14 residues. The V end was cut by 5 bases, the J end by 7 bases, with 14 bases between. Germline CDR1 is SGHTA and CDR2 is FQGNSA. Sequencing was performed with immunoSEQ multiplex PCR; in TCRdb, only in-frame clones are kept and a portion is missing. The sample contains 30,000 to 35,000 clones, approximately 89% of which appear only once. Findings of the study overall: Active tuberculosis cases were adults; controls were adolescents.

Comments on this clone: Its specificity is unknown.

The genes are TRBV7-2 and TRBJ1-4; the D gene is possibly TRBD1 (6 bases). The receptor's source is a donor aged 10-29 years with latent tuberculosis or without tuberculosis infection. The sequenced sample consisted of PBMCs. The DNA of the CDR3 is TGTGCCAGCAGCCTACAGGGTAGTGGTGAAAAACTGTTTTTT. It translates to CASSLQGSGEKLFF.